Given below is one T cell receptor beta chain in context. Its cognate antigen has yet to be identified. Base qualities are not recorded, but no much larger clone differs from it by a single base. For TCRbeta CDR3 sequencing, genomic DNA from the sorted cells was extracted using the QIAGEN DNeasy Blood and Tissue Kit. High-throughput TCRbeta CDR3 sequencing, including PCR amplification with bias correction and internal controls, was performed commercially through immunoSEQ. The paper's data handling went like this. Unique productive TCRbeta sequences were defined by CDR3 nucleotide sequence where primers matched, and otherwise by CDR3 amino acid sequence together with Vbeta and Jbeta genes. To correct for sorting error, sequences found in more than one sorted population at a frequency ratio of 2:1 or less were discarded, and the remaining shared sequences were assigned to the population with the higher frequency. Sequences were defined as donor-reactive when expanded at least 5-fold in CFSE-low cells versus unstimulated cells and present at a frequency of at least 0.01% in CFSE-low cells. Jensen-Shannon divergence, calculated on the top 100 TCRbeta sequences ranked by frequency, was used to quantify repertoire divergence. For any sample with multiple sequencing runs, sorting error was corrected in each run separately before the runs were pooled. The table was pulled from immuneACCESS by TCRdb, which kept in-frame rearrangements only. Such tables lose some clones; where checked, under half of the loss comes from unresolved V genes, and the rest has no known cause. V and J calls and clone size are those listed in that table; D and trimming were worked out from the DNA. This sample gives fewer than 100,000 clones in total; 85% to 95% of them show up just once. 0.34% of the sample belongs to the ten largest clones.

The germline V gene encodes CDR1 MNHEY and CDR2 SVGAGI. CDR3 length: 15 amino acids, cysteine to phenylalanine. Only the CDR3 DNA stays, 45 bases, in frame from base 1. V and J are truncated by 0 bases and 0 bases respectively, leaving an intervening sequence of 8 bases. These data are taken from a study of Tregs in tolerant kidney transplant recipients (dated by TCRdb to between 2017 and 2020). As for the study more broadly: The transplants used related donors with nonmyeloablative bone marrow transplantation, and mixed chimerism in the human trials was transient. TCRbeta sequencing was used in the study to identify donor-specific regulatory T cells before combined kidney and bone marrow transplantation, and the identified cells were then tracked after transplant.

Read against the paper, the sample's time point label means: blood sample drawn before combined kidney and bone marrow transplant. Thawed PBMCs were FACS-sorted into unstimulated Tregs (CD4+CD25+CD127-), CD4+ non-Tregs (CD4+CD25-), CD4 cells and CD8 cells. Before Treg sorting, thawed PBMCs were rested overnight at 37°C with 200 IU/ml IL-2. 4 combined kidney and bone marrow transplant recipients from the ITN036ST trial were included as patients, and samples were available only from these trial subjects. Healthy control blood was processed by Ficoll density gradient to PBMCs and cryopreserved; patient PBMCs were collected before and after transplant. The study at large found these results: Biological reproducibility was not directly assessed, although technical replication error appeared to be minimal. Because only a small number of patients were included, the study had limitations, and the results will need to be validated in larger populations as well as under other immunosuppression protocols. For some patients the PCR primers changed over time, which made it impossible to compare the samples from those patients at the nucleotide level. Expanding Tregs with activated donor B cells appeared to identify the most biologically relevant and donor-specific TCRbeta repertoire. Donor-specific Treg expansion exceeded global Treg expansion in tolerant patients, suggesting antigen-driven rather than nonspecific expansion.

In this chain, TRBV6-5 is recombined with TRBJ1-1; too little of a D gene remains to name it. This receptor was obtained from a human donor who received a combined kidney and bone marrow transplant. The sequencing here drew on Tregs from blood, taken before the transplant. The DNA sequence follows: TGTGCCAGCAGTTACTCGTGGGCCTTGAACACTGAAGCTTTCTTT. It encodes CASSYSWALNTEAFF.